This paragraph covers one T cell receptor beta chain sequence. Its antigen remains unidentified. These data come from a study of OX40 agonist ivuxolimab in advanced cancers. In the study overall: The study enrolled dose-escalation patients with hepatocellular carcinoma, melanoma, renal cell or head and neck cancer.

The germline V gene encodes CDR1 MRHNA and CDR2 SNTAGT. CDR3 length: 15 residues. The V and J ends lost 3 bases and 4 bases, in that order; junction bases with no gene match: 7. Study-level findings and limits: Normalized expansion of T-cell clones was also low for some nonresponders.

Here immunoSEQ multiplex PCR was the method, and the copy in TCRdb shows in-frame clones only, minus some. This sample carries more than 25,000 clones, about nine tenths of them seen once, and the ten largest clones take just under 9.5%. The chain recombines TRBV6-4 with TRBJ1-2, with 8 bases aligning to TRBD1. The receptor was isolated from an adult with an advanced solid tumor such as melanoma, head and neck, liver or kidney cancer. This specimen consisted of CD4+ or CD8+ T cells sorted from blood, obtained in a trial of the OX40 agonist ivuxolimab. In DNA form, the CDR3 reads TGTGCCAGCAGTGAAGAGGCAGGGGGCTCCTATGGCTACACCTTC. Its protein product is CASSEEAGGSYGYTF.